This is a list of T cell receptor beta chains from one sample in a study of blood T cell repertoires in COVID-19. Clones were read by immunoSEQ multiplex PCR, and TCRdb kept only the in-frame ones, dropping some. The table includes around 170,000 clones, 75% to 90% detected once. Input material: peripheral blood. These receptors were collected from a woman between 40 and 50 years old with acute or convalescent COVID-19. Both conserved end residues are part of each CDR3. A D gene is named only where the DNA matches it firmly. Clone sizes are given selectively: once, few, many, or a class where the clone is expanded.

abundance | d_gene | j_gene | v_gene | CDR3aa | CDR3nt
once | NA | TRBJ2-7 | TRBV14 | CASSPSSRREQYF | TGTGCCAGCAGCCCTTCTTCTCGCCGGGAGCAGTACTTC
NA | NA | TRBJ2-7 | TRBV21-1 | CASNADRKNHAYEQYF | TGTGCCAGCAACGCGGACAGAAAGAATCATGCCTACGAGCAGTACTTC
NA | NA | TRBJ2-7 | TRBV30 | CAWSGGTVTYEQYF | TGTGCCTGGAGTGGGGGGACTGTCACCTACGAGCAGTACTTC
NA | TRBD1 | TRBJ1-2 | TRBV25-1 | CASSIGGTGVFYGYTF | TGTGCCAGCAGTATCGGGGGGACAGGGGTTTTCTATGGCTACACCTTC
NA | TRBD1 | TRBJ2-3 | TRBV9 | CASSPRGQGGTDTQYF | TGTGCCAGCAGCCCCCGGGGACAGGGGGGCACAGATACGCAGTATTTT
NA | NA | TRBJ1-2 | TRBV5-1 | CASSLDTKQGGGYTF | TGCGCCAGCAGCTTGGATACGAAACAGGGTGGTGGCTACACCTTC
NA | TRBD1 | TRBJ2-7 | TRBV28 | CASSLTDRGLYEQYF | TGTGCCAGCAGCTTAACGGACAGGGGGCTTTACGAGCAGTACTTC
NA | NA | TRBJ1-3 | TRBV28 | CASSEDRLRTGNTIYF | TGTGCCAGCAGTGAAGACAGATTAAGGACTGGAAACACCATATATTTT
NA | NA | TRBJ1-1 | TRBV30 | CAWSAQVTEAFF | TGTGCCTGGAGTGCACAGGTCACTGAAGCTTTCTTT
once | NA | TRBJ2-1 | TRBV30 | CAWSVPRGGNEQFF | TGTGCCTGGAGTGTACCGAGGGGGGGCAATGAGCAGTTCTTC
NA | NA | TRBJ2-7 | TRBV28 | CASSGTSPYEQYF | TGTGCCAGCTCCGGGACATCACCCTACGAGCAGTACTTC
once | NA | TRBJ2-1 | TRBV19 | CASSSRRKVDEQFF | TGTGCCAGCAGCTCGAGGCGGAAAGTCGATGAGCAGTTCTTC
NA | NA | TRBJ2-2 | TRBV24-1 | CATSDLYPGDDPGELFF | TGTGCCACCAGTGATTTGTACCCAGGGGATGATCCCGGGGAGCTGTTTTTT
NA | NA | TRBJ1-1 | TRBV3-1/TRBV3-2 | CASSHGGREAFF | TGTGCCAGCAGCCACGGAGGACGCGAAGCTTTCTTT
NA | NA | TRBJ1-2 | TRBV6-4 | CASSETVRMLKNTNYGYTF | TGTGCCAGCAGTGAAACAGTCAGGATGCTAAAAAACACTAACTATGGCTACACCTTC
once | NA | TRBJ2-5 | TRBV29-1 | CSVAPPQGPQETQYF | TGCAGCGTTGCCCCCCCCCAGGGTCCCCAAGAGACCCAGTACTTC
NA | NA | TRBJ1-1 | TRBV7-8 | CASSLLGQNMNTEAFF | TGTGCCAGCAGCTTATTGGGCCAGAACATGAACACTGAAGCTTTCTTT
NA | NA | TRBJ1-2 | TRBV5-8 | CASSLGGYTF | TGTGCCAGCAGCCTCGGGGGCTACACCTTC
few | NA | TRBJ1-3 | TRBV3-1/TRBV3-2 | CASSPTRGNTIYF | TGTGCCAGCAGCCCCACCCGGGGAAACACCATATATTTT
NA | TRBD2 | TRBJ2-7 | TRBV28 | CSAGGPNGAEQYF | TGTTCGGCGGGAGGGCCGAATGGTGCCGAGCAGTACTTC
NA | NA | TRBJ1-1 | TRBV5-4 | CASRSGGVGEAFF | TGTGCCAGCAGATCGGGGGGGGTAGGGGAAGCTTTCTTT
few | NA | TRBJ1-1 | TRBV11-2 | CASSLRTIGATMNTEAFF | TGTGCCAGCAGCTTAAGAACCATAGGGGCTACCATGAACACTGAAGCTTTCTTT
NA | NA | TRBJ1-2 | TRBV3-1/TRBV3-2 | CASSQADRMNYGYTF | TGTGCCAGCAGCCAAGCCGACAGGATGAACTATGGCTACACCTTC
once | TRBD2 | TRBJ2-2 | TRBV9 | CASSTSGGRTGELFF | TGTGCCAGCAGCACTAGCGGGGGCCGAACCGGGGAGCTGTTTTTT
NA | TRBD1 | TRBJ2-1 | TRBV7-9 | CASSLSQGAYEQFF | TGTGCCAGCAGCTTATCACAGGGGGCCTATGAGCAGTTCTTC
NA | NA | TRBJ1-6 | TRBV10-3 | CAITALYNSPLHF | TGTGCCATCACCGCACTCTATAATTCACCCCTCCACTTT
NA | NA | TRBJ2-7 | TRBV30 | CAWSVGLGYEQYF | TGTGCCTGGAGTGTTGGACTGGGGTACGAGCAGTACTTC
NA | NA | TRBJ1-1 | TRBV30 | CAWRGEGDTEAFF | TGTGCCTGGAGAGGGGAGGGAGACACTGAAGCTTTCTTT
NA | NA | TRBJ1-2 | TRBV7-8 | CASSWTGGGTGYGYTF | TGTGCCAGCAGCTGGACCGGGGGGGGGACCGGCTATGGCTACACCTTC
NA | NA | TRBJ2-1 | TRBV3-1/TRBV3-2 | CASSQAADGSVFF | TGTGCCAGCAGCCAAGCGGCGGACGGGAGCGTCTTCTTC
NA | NA | TRBJ2-7 | TRBV11-2 | CASSLEPPGEQYF | TGTGCCAGCAGCTTAGAACCCCCCGGCGAGCAGTACTTC
NA | NA | TRBJ2-1 | TRBV10-2 | CASSESTRGRYNEQFF | TGCGCCAGCAGTGAGTCGACTCGCGGGCGTTACAATGAGCAGTTCTTC
NA | NA | TRBJ1-5 | TRBV3-1/TRBV3-2 | CASSLNYGGGNQPQHF | TGTGCCAGCAGCCTAAATTACGGGGGTGGGAATCAGCCCCAGCATTTT
NA | TRBD1 | TRBJ2-7 | TRBV2 | CASSTAGQGISYEQYF | TGTGCCAGCAGTACCGCGGGACAGGGGATTTCCTACGAGCAGTACTTC
NA | NA | TRBJ1-5 | TRBV6-5 | CASSLYESQPQHF | TGTGCCAGCAGTCTATACGAAAGTCAGCCCCAGCATTTT
NA | TRBD1 | TRBJ2-7 | TRBV29-1 | CSVQKIVGQTPYEQYF | TGCAGCGTTCAGAAGATCGTGGGACAGACTCCCTACGAGCAGTACTTC
NA | TRBD2 | TRBJ2-1 | TRBV14 | CASSHGGGAINNEQFF | TGTGCCAGCAGCCATGGCGGGGGGGCCATTAACAATGAGCAGTTCTTC
NA | TRBD1 | TRBJ2-3 | TRBV6-5 | CASSPRTGADTQYF | TGTGCCAGCAGTCCGAGGACAGGGGCAGATACGCAGTATTTT
NA | NA | TRBJ2-1 | TRBV12-5 | CASGLVVERNNEQFF | TGTGCTAGTGGTTTGGTAGTCGAGAGAAACAATGAGCAGTTCTTC
NA | NA | TRBJ2-1 | TRBV7-9 | CASSLGGGGPNEQFF | TGTGCCAGCAGCTTAGGTGGCGGGGGCCCCAATGAGCAGTTCTTC
once | NA | TRBJ1-5 | TRBV6-1 | CASSDTRSQPQHF | TGTGCCAGCAGTGATACTCGGTCTCAGCCCCAGCATTTT
NA | NA | TRBJ2-7 | TRBV6-5 | CASSYSGYSSYEQYF | TGTGCCAGCAGTTACAGTGGTTACAGCTCCTACGAGCAGTACTTC
NA | TRBD1 | TRBJ1-2 | TRBV14 | CASSHQGDRFGGYTF | TGTGCCAGCAGCCACCAGGGGGATCGTTTTGGTGGCTACACCTTC
NA | NA | TRBJ1-6 | TRBV19 | CASNSDGSSYNSPLHF | TGTGCCAGTAATTCAGACGGGAGCTCCTATAATTCACCCCTCCACTTT
NA | TRBD2 | TRBJ2-7 | TRBV19 | CASSPRGTSGSIAYEQYF | TGTGCCAGTTCCCCGCGGGGGACTAGCGGGAGTATCGCCTACGAGCAGTACTTC
NA | NA | TRBJ1-4 | TRBV5-1 | CASSLGSLYTGTTNEKLFF | TGCGCCAGCAGCTTGGGATCCCTCTACACAGGGACGACTAATGAAAAACTGTTTTTT
NA | NA | TRBJ1-4 | TRBV28 | CEGLKLFF | TGCGAGGGTTTAAAACTGTTTTTT
NA | TRBD1 | TRBJ2-5 | TRBV3-1/TRBV3-2 | CASSQANRGTYF | TGTGCCAGCAGCCAAGCTAACAGGGGGACATACTTC
NA | TRBD1 | TRBJ2-5 | TRBV9 | CASSVGVRDSQETQYF | TGTGCCAGCAGCGTAGGCGTACGGGACAGCCAAGAGACCCAGTACTTC
NA | TRBD2 | TRBJ2-7 | TRBV5-4 | CASSLAGVAGLIYEQYF | TGTGCCAGCAGCTTGGCCGGGGTAGCGGGTCTTATCTACGAGCAGTACTTC
NA | NA | TRBJ1-6 | TRBV11-3 | CASSFGSNSPLHF | TGTGCCAGCAGCTTCGGTTCTAATTCACCCCTCCACTTT
once | TRBD2 | TRBJ2-1 | TRBV11-1 | CASSPPAGGPNEQFF | TGTGCCAGCAGCCCCCCAGCGGGGGGGCCGAATGAGCAGTTCTTC
NA | NA | TRBJ2-1 | TRBV28 | CASSFLATYNEQFF | TGTGCCAGCAGTTTTCTAGCGACGTACAATGAGCAGTTCTTC
NA | TRBD1 | TRBJ2-1 | TRBV27 | CASSSDSPTNRGRRFGEQFF | TGTGCCAGCAGTTCAGACAGCCCCACGAACAGGGGGCGTCGGTTCGGTGAGCAGTTCTTC
NA | NA | TRBJ2-7 | TRBV28 | CASSTQYRTWVSYEQYF | TGTGCCAGCAGCACCCAGTATCGGACTTGGGTCTCCTACGAGCAGTACTTC